Following are 17 T cell receptor beta chains from one sample sequenced in a study of lymphopenia after photon versus proton radiotherapy. Assay: immunoSEQ multiplex PCR; the TCRdb copy retains only in-frame clones and omits some. The table shows 150,000 to 200,000 clones, with less than 90% occurring only once. Specimen: peripheral blood, collected from a patient treated with photon-based radiotherapy. The receptors derive from a man over 45 with gastric cancer.

This clone was detected a few times. This chain links TRBV18 with TRBJ2-2; D gene unclear. There are 13 residues in the CDR3. Germline-derived CDR1 and CDR2 are KGHSH and LQKENI. Between the trimmed V and J ends, which lost 1 base and 3 bases, there was a span of 3 bases. The CDR3 loop reads CASSPRDTGELFF. CDR3 in DNA: TGTGCCAGCTCACCACGAGACACCGGGGAGCTGTTTTTT.

The chain combines TRBV28 with TRBJ2-3; no definite D call. Germline V gene data show CDR1 as MDHEN and CDR2 as SYDVKM. V shed 1 base and J shed 10 bases, with 12 bases lying between them. This CDR3 is 13 amino acids long. The CDR3 is CASSLLGPGPQYF. The CDR3 nucleotides are TGTGCCAGCAGTTTATTAGGGCCCGGACCGCAGTATTTT.

The sample holds one count of this clone. The rearrangement joins TRBV5-4 to TRBJ1-2, with D tentatively TRBD1 (6 bases). This CDR3 has 13 residues. Trimming left V 4 bases short and J 4 bases short, with 11 bases between. Germline values: CDR1 SGHNT, CDR2 YYREEE (reference sequence). The CDR3 DNA sequence: TGTGCCAGCAGCAACAGACAGGCCTATGGCTACACCTTC. Translated: CASSNRQAYGYTF.

The rearrangement joins TRBV7-9 to TRBJ1-5, with D perhaps TRBD1 (5 bases). Germline CDR1 and CDR2: SEHNR and FQNEAQ (reference sequence). This CDR3 is 16 amino acids long. The V gene lost 1 base and the J gene lost 7 bases, with 17 bases spanning the gap. CDR3 sequence reads: CASSLGGVTKDQPQHF. CDR3 bases: TGTGCCAGCAGCTTAGGAGGGGTTACTAAGGACCAGCCCCAGCATTTT.

The count of this clone is one. This chain joins TRBV7-9 and TRBJ1-4, with no clear D. The V end lost 3 bases, the J end lost 10 bases, and 15 bases lay between the germline ends. Germline V gene sequence: CDR1 SEHNR, CDR2 FQNEAQ (reference sequence). There are 14 residues in the CDR3. The CDR3 region is CASSLQETSGKLFF. CDR3 coding DNA: TGTGCCAGCAGCTTGCAGGAGACGAGCGGAAAACTGTTTTTT.

This rearrangement joins TRBV7-2 to TRBJ1-5; D is possibly TRBD1 (5 bases). There are 13 residues in the CDR3. Trimming shortened V by 4 bases and J by 5 bases, and 9 bases separated the two germline ends. CDR1 is SGHTA and CDR2 is FQGNSA in the germline V gene. CDR3 region: CASSSDSHQPQHF. In DNA form, the CDR3 reads TGTGCCAGCAGCTCAGACAGCCATCAGCCCCAGCATTTT.

The chain employs TRBV6-6 and TRBJ1-3; perhaps TRBD1 as D (5 bases). V was trimmed by 2 bases and J by 1 base, leaving 9 bases between them. In germline, CDR1 is MNHNY, CDR2 SVGAGI (reference sequence). The length of the CDR3 is 15 residues. CDR3 region: CASSYETDSGNTIYF. As DNA, the CDR3 is TGTGCCAGCAGTTACGAGACAGATTCTGGAAACACCATATATTTT.

This clone was counted between two and nine times. The chain recombines TRBV5-6 with TRBJ1-1; no firm D call. Germline assignment: CDR1 SGHDT and CDR2 YYEEEE. The CDR3 has 14 residues. V was shortened by 2 bases and J by 1 base, with 9 bases between the two germline ends. CDR3 sequence reads: CASSFRWGNTEAFF. CDR3 bases: TGTGCCAGCAGCTTCCGCTGGGGGAACACTGAAGCTTTCTTT.

This clone appeared once. The genes are TRBV9 and TRBJ2-1; possible D gene TRBD1, 6 bases. Trimming stripped 2 bases from V and 7 bases from J, with 16 bases between. Germline V gives CDR1 SGDLS, CDR2 YYNGEE. The CDR3 contains 15 residues. The CDR3 here is CASSVRAGQRNEQFF. As DNA, the CDR3 is TGTGCCAGCAGCGTTCGCGCAGGACAGAGAAATGAGCAGTTCTTC.

The chain has TRBV9 and TRBJ2-5; D is perhaps TRBD2 (6 bases). Between the trimmed V and J ends, which lost 2 bases and 1 base, there was a span of 15 bases. Germline V gene sequence: CDR1 SGDLS, CDR2 YYNGEE. The CDR3 has 16 residues. CDR3 in amino acids: CASSVESWRGQETQYF. The DNA for the CDR3 is TGTGCCAGCAGCGTCGAAAGCTGGAGGGGCCAAGAGACCCAGTACTTC.

The chain employs TRBV4-2 and TRBJ2-7; D is ambiguous. The CDR3 is made up of 13 amino acids. Trimming removed 1 base from V and 2 bases from J, with 6 bases in between. Germline V CDR1 and CDR2: LGHNA, YNFKEQ. CDR3 nucleotides: TGTGCCAGCAGCCAAGTCGGTGCCTACGAGCAGTACTTC. Translated: CASSQVGAYEQYF.

In the case of this clone: The same CDR3 arises from other DNA sequences in this sample as well. The chain joins TRBV14 to TRBJ2-1; D possibly corresponds to TRBD2 (5 bases). CDR1 is SGHDN, CDR2 FVKESK, per germline. This CDR3 region has 13 residues. V was pared by 3 bases and J by 7 bases, with 10 bases between. The CDR3 loop is CASSQGVGNEQFF. The CDR3, as DNA: TGTGCCAGCAGCCAGGGAGTGGGTAATGAGCAGTTCTTC.

CDR3 region: CASRAPGHTNEKLFF. The CDR3, as DNA: TGTGCCAGCAGAGCGCCGGGACATACGAATGAAAAACTGTTTTTT. The chain recombines TRBV25-1 with TRBJ1-4; weak D call: TRBD1 (6 bases). Trimming stripped 6 bases from V and 5 bases from J, with 16 bases between. This CDR3 has 15 amino acids. The germline CDR1 and CDR2 sequences are MGHDK and SYGVNS.

The chain uses TRBV18 and TRBJ2-1; either TRBD1 or TRBD2 may fit D (5 bases each). Germline V gives CDR1 KGHSH, CDR2 LQKENI. The V gene lost 2 bases and the J gene lost 1 base, with 12 bases spanning the gap. CDR3 length: 16 residues. The CDR3 reads CASSPRGAESYNEQFF. The DNA for the CDR3 is TGTGCCAGCTCACCAAGAGGGGCGGAGTCCTACAATGAGCAGTTCTTC.

V gene TRBV6-4 combines with J gene TRBJ1-1, with TRBD1 identical over 7 bases. V was clipped by 5 bases and J by 0 bases; unmatched bases: 3. The CDR3 extends over 14 amino acids. Germline lookup yields CDR1 MRHNA and CDR2 SNTAGT. CDR3 bases: TGTGCCAGCAGTACAGGGGATATGAACACTGAAGCTTTCTTT. Translating it yields CASSTGDMNTEAFF.

The gene calls are TRBV30 and TRBJ1-5, with 9 bases identical to TRBD1. This CDR3 spans 14 amino acids. CDR1 and CDR2 (germline): GTSNPN, SVGIG (reference sequence). With V trimmed by 2 bases and J by 6 bases, 5 bases remained unmatched. The CDR3: CAWSSGTGSQPQHF. The CDR3 bases are TGTGCCTGGAGTTCCGGGACAGGGAGTCAGCCCCAGCATTTT.

The chain joins TRBV7-2 to TRBJ2-7; D is uncertain. This CDR3 is 15 amino acids long. Germline CDR1 SGHTA, CDR2 FQGNSA. With 2 bases removed from V and 0 bases from J, the gap between germline ends came to 11 bases. The CDR3 nucleotides read TGTGCCAGCAGCTTATCCCCGGTGAGCTCCTACGAGCAGTACTTC. Residues: CASSLSPVSSYEQYF.